One and the same sample provided the 10 T cell receptor beta chains below, sequenced in a study of spatial heterogeneity in lung cancer. TCRdb reprocessed the 5' RACE reads with MiXCR, giving one entry per CDR3 protein. The repertoire holds about 4,400 distinct CDR3 sequences, with 20% to 25% as singletons. Sample time point: sample taken at primary tumor resection. Sequencing was performed on whole RNA extracted from tumor and nontumor lung tissue, or from frozen PBMC, and the material was left unsorted. The specimen comprised normal lung tissue next to the tumor, sampled at surgery. These receptors were collected from a female donor with early-stage non-small cell lung cancer.

As concerns this clonotype: With the library built for alpha chains, this beta chain is off target and its frequency is not meaningful. The genes are TRBV3-1 and TRBJ1-4; a possible D gene is TRBD1 (5 bases). The germline CDR1 and CDR2 sequences are LGHDT and YNNKEL (reference sequence). V was pared by 2 bases and J by 8 bases, with 12 bases between. The CDR3 consists of 14 residues. CDR3 nucleotide sequence: TGTGCCAGCAGCCAAAGACAGCCTGGGGAAAAACTGTTTTTT. Translation gives CASSQRQPGEKLFF. The full variable domain, completed using reference TRBV3-1 and TRBJ1-4, is DTAVSQTPKYLVTQMGNDKSIKCEQNLGHDTMYWYKQDSKKFLKIMFSYNNKELIINETVPNRFSPKSPDKAHLNLHINSLELGDSAVYFCASSQRQPGEKLFFGSGTQLSVL.

This clonotype is medium-sized in the sample. With the library built for alpha chains, this beta chain is off target and its frequency is not meaningful. This chain joins TRBV7-2 and TRBJ2-1; D may match TRBD1 or TRBD2 (5 bases each). The CDR3 is made up of 17 amino acids. V gave up 1 base and J gave up 5 bases, with 18 bases separating them. The germline V gene encodes CDR1 SGHTA and CDR2 FQGNSA. The CDR3 DNA is TGTGCCAGCAGCTTAGGGTTGGGGCGGGCGGAAAACAATGAGCAGTTCTTC. Protein product: CASSLGLGRAENNEQFF.

This clonotype was recorded at least ten times. The library was built for alpha chains, so this beta chain is an off-target read and its size means little. V is TRBV10-2 and J is TRBJ2-3, with D maybe TRBD2 (5 bases). Germline-derived CDR1 and CDR2 are WSHSY and SAAADI. This CDR3 contains 17 residues. V lost 4 bases and J lost 1, with 18 bases in between. CDR3: CASSALLAGGGTDTQYF. As DNA, the CDR3 is TGCGCCAGCAGTGCCCTTTTAGCCGGAGGAGGCACAGATACGCAGTATTTT.

By sample fraction, this clonotype is medium-sized. The library was built for alpha chains, so this beta chain is an off-target read and its size means little. The CDR3 spells CASTQGAEAFF. The DNA of the CDR3 is TGTGCCAGTACCCAGGGAGCCGAAGCTTTCTTT. This chain links TRBV5-5 with TRBJ1-1; D may be TRBD1 (5 bases). Germline CDR1 SGHKS, CDR2 YYEKEE (reference sequence). V dropped 8 bases and J dropped 8 bases, with 13 bases sitting between them. This CDR3 spans 11 amino acids.

Judged by abundance, this clonotype is medium-sized. Within a library made for alpha chains, this beta chain is off target, and its count is uninformative. The chain carries TRBV11-2 and TRBJ2-2, with D tentatively TRBD1 (6 bases). V was pared by 1 base and J by 2 bases, with 11 bases between. Germline values: CDR1 SGHAT, CDR2 FQNNGV. The CDR3 covers 16 residues. In DNA, the CDR3 is TGTGCCAGCAGCTTAGTATTCAGGGGTAACACCGGGGAGCTGTTTTTT. Its protein is CASSLVFRGNTGELFF.

This clonotype is medium-sized within its sample. This beta chain is an off-target read within a library intended for alpha chains, so its frequency means little. The chain uses TRBV6-2 or TRBV6-3 and TRBJ2-7; 7 positions agree with TRBD2. The CDR3 has 12 amino acids. The V gene end was trimmed by 8 bases and the J gene end by 3 bases; junction bases not matched to a gene: 4. Looked up from germline, CDR1 is MNHEY and CDR2 is SVGEGT. The CDR3 sequence is CASGGGLYEQYF. CDR3 sequence (DNA): TGTGCCAGCGGCGGGGGACTCTACGAGCAGTACTTC.

This clonotype was seen a handful of times. The size of this beta chain means little, since it is a stray read in a library made for alpha chains. The chain combines TRBV29-1 with TRBJ2-3; tentative D call: TRBD2 (6 bases). V lost 4 bases and J 4 bases, leaving 9 bases between the germline ends. CDR3 length: 12 amino acids. Germline values: CDR1 SQVTM, CDR2 ANQGSEA. The DNA for the CDR3 is TGCAGCGTTGCGGAGGGCGCAGATACGCAGTATTTT. This translates into CSVAEGADTQYF.

In its sample, this clonotype ranks as medium-sized (0.01 to 0.1%). As an off-target read in a library built for alpha chains, this beta chain has a frequency of little significance. The chain links TRBV7-9 to TRBJ2-2, with TRBD2 matching 11 bases. V was pared by 4 bases and J by 3 bases, with 4 bases of the junction left unmatched. Per the germline V gene, CDR1 is SEHNR and CDR2 is FQNEAQ (reference sequence). The CDR3 extends over 16 amino acids. The CDR3 is CASSSQLAGDTGELFF. The CDR3, as DNA: TGTGCCAGCAGCTCCCAACTAGCGGGGGACACCGGGGAGCTGTTTTTT. Full variable domain (remainder filled in from reference TRBV7-9 and TRBJ2-2): DTGVSQNPRHKITKRGQNVTFRCDPISEHNRLYWYRQTLGQGPEFLTYFQNEAQLEKSRLLSDRFSAERPKGSFSTLEIQRTEQGDSAMYLCASSSQLAGDTGELFFGEGSRLTVL.

The sample holds many counts of this clonotype. Found in a library prepared for alpha chains, this beta chain is an off-target read, and its abundance has little meaning. This chain uses TRBV20-1 with TRBJ1-1, with TRBD1 matching over 8 bases. V dropped 1 base and J dropped 0; count of bases not matched to a gene: 4. The CDR3 covers 15 residues. CDR1 is DFQATT and CDR2 is SNEGSKA in the germline V gene (reference sequence). CDR3 residues: CSARGRQGLNTEAFF. The CDR3, as DNA: TGCAGTGCTAGAGGTCGACAGGGGTTGAACACTGAAGCTTTCTTT.

By sample share, this clonotype is medium-sized. Because the library targeted alpha chains, this beta chain is an off-target read whose size means little. This chain links TRBV5-4 with TRBJ2-3; TRBD2 agrees at 12 bases. Germline loops: CDR1 SGHNT, CDR2 YYREEE (reference sequence). CDR3 length equals 16 residues. The junction had 2 bases not matched to a gene; V was cut back by 1 base and J by 2 bases. CDR3 protein: CASSLRLAGDTDTQYF. CDR3 sequence (DNA): TGTGCCAGCAGCTTGAGACTAGCGGGGGACACAGATACGCAGTATTTT.